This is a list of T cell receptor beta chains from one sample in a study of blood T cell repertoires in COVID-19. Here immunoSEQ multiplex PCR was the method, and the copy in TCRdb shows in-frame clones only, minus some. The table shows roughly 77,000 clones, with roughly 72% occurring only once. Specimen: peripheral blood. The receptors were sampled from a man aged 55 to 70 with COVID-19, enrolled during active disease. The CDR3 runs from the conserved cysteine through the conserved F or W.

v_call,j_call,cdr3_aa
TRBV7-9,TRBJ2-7,CASSTFGPRSYEQYF
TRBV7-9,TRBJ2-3,CASSFRQSTDTQYF
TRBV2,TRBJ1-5,CASRTGVSSQPQHF
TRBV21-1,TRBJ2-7,CASTVRGTRDEQYF
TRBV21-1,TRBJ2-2,CASGMTRGTNTGELFF
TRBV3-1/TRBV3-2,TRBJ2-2,CASKGQGDTGELFF
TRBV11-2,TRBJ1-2,CASSLGYGYTF
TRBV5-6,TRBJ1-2,CASLSRDRDYGYTF
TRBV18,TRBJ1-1,CASSRTGNTEAFF
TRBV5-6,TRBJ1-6,CASSWAGTSSPLHF
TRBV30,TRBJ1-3,CAWTAQRFTIYF
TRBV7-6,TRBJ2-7,CASSLGSVPGSYEQYF
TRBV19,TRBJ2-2,CASKTSGTGELFF
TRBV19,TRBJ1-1,CASTPGTRMNTEAFF